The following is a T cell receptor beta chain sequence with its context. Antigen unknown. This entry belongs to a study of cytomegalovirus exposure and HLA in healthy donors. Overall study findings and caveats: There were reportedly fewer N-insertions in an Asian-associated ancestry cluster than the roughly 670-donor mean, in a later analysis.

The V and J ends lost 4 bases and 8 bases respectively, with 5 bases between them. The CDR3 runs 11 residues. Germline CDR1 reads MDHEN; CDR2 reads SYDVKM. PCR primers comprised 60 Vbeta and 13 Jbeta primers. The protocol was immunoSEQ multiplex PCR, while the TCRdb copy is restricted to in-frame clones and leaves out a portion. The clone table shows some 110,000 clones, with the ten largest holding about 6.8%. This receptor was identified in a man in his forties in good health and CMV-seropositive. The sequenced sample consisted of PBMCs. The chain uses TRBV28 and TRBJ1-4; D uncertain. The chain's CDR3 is CASSWEEKLFF. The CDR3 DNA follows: TGTGCCAGCAGTTGGGAGGAAAAACTGTTTTTT.